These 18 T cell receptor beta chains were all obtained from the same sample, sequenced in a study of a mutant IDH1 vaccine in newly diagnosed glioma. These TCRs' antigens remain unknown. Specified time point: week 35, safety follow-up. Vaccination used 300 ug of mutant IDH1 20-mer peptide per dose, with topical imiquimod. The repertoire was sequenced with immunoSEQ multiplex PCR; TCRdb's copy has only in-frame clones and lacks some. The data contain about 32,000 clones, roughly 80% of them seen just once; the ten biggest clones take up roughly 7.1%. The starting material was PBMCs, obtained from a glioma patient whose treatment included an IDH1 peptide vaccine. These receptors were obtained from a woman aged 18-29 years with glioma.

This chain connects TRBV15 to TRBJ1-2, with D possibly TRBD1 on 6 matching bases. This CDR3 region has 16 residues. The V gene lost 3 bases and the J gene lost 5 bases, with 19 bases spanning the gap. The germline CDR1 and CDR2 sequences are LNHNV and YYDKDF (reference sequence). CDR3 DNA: TGTGCCACCAGCAGGGGGGCTCTCCAAATGAATTATGGCTACACCTTC. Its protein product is CATSRGALQMNYGYTF.

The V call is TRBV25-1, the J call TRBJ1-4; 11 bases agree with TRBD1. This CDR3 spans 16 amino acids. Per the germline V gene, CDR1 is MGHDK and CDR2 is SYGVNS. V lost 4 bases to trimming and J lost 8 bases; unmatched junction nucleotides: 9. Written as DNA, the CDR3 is TGTGCCAGCAGTGTCAACCCGGGACAGGGGGTGGAAAAACTGTTTTTT. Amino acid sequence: CASSVNPGQGVEKLFF.

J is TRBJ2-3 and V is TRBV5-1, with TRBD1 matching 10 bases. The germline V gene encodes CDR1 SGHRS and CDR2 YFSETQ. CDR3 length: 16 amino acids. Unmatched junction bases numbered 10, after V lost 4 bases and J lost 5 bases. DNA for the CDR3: TGCGCCAGCAGCCATGTTGGGACAGGGGATCAAGATACGCAGTATTTT. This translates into CASSHVGTGDQDTQYF.

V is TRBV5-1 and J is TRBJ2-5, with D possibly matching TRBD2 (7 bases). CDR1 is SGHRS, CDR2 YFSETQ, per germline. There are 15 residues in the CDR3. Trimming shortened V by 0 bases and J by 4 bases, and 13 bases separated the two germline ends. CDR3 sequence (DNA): TGCGCCAGCAGCTTGGCCCGCGGGGGCCTAGAGACCCAGTACTTC. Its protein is CASSLARGGLETQYF.

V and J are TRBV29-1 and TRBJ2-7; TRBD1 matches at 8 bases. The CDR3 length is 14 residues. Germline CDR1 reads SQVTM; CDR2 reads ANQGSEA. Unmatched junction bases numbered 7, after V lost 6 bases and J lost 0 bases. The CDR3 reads CSVEGQASSYEQYF. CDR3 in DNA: TGCAGCGTGGAGGGACAGGCCAGCTCCTACGAGCAGTACTTC.

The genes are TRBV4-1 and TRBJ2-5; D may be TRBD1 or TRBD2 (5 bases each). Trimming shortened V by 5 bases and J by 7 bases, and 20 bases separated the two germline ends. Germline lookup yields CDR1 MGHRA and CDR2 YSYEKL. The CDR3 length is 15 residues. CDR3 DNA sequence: TGCGCCAGCAGCGAAGCCGGGGCAGGCCCGGGGACCCAGTACTTC. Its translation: CASSEAGAGPGTQYF.

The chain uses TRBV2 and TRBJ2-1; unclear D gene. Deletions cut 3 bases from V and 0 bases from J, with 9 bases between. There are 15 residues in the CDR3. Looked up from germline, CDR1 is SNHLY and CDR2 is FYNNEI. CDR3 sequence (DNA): TGTGCCAGCAGTGAGCTAGGTAGCTCCTACAATGAGCAGTTCTTC. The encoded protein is CASSELGSSYNEQFF.

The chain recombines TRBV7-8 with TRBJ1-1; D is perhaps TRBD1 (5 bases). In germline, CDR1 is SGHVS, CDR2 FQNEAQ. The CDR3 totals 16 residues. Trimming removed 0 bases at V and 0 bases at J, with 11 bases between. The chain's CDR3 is CASSLASQGMNTEAFF. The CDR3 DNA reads TGTGCCAGCAGCTTAGCCTCCCAGGGTATGAACACTGAAGCTTTCTTT.

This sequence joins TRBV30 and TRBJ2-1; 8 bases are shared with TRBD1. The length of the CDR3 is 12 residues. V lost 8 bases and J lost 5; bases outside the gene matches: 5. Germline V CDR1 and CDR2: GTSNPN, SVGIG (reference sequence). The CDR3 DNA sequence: TGTGCCCGGGACAGGAGAAACAATGAGCAGTTCTTC. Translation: CARDRRNNEQFF.

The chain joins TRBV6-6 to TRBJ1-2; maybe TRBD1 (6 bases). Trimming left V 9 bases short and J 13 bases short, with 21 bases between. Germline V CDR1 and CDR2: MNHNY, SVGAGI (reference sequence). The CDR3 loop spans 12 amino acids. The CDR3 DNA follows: TGTGCCAGTTCCCGGGACACTGCATCGGCCACCTTC. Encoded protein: CASSRDTASATF.

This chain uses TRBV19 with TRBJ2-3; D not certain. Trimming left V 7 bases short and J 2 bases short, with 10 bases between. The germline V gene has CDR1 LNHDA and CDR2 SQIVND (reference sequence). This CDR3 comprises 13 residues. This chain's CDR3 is CASTPANTDTQYF. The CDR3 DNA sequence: TGTGCCAGTACTCCCGCGAACACAGATACGCAGTATTTT.

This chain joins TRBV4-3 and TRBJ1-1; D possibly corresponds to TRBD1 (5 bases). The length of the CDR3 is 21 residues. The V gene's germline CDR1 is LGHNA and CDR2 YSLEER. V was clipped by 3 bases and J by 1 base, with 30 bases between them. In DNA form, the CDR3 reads TGCGCCAGCAGCCAGTTGGGTTTCCACCCGTGGGGGTACGTCGCGAACACTGAAGCTTTCTTT. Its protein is CASSQLGFHPWGYVANTEAFF.

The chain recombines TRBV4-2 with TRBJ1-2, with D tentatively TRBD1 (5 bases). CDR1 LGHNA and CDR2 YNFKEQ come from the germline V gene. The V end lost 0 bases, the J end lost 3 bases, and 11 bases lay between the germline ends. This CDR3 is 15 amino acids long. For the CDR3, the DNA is TGTGCCAGCAGCCAAGATCGGGGGGATCACTATGGCTACACCTTC. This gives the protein CASSQDRGDHYGYTF.

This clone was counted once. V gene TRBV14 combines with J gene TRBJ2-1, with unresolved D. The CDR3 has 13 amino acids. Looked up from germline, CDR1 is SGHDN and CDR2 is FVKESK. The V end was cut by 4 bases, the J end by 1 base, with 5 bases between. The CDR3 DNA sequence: TGTGCCAGCAGCCGCGAGTCCTACAATGAGCAGTTCTTC. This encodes CASSRESYNEQFF.

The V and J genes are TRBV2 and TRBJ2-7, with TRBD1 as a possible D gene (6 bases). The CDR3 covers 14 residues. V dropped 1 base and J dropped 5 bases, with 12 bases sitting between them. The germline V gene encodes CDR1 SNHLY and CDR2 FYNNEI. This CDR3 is CASSEVRGLDEQYF. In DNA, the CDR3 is TGTGCCAGCAGTGAAGTCAGGGGTTTAGACGAGCAGTACTTC. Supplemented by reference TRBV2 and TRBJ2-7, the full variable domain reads EPEVTQTPSHQVTQMGQEVILRCVPISNHLYFYWYRQILGQKVEFLVSFYNNEISEKSEIFDDQFSVERPDGSNFTLKIRSTKLEDSAMYFCASSEVRGLDEQYFGPGTRLTVT.

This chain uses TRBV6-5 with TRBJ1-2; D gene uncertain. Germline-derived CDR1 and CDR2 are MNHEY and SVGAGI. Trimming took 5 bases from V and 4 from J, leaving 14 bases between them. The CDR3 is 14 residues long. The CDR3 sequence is CASSKNTGPYGYTF. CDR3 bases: TGTGCCAGCAGTAAAAACACGGGCCCCTATGGCTACACCTTC.

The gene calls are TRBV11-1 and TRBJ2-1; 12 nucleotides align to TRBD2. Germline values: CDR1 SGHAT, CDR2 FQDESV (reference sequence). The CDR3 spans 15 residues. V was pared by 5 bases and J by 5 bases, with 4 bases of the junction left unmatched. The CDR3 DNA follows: TGTGCCAGCAGCCGGACTAGCGGGATAAACAATGAGCAGTTCTTC. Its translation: CASSRTSGINNEQFF.

CDR3 amino acids: CASSTYSTGINEQFF. CDR3 nucleotide sequence: TGTGCCAGTAGTACGTACAGTACAGGGATCAATGAGCAGTTCTTC. The J gene is TRBJ2-1, the V gene TRBV19; D is possibly TRBD1 (6 bases). Germline values: CDR1 LNHDA, CDR2 SQIVND (reference sequence). V gave up 4 bases and J gave up 6 bases, with 16 bases separating them. The CDR3 spans 15 residues.